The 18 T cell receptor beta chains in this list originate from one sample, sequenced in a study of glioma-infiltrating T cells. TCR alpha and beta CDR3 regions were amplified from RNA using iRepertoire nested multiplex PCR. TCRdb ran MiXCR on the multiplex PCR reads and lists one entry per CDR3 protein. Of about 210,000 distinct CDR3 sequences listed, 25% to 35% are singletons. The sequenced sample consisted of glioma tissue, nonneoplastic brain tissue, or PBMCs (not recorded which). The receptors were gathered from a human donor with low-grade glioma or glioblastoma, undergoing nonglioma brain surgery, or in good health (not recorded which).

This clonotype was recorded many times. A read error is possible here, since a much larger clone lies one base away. The CDR3 reads CASSIPGQSTEAFF. CDR3 nucleotides: TGTGCCAGTAGTATACCGGGACAAAGCACTGAAGCTTTCTTT. The rearrangement joins TRBV19 to TRBJ1-1, with a possible D match to TRBD1 (6 bases). Germline assignment: CDR1 LNHDA and CDR2 SQIVND (reference sequence). The V and J ends lost 2 bases and 4 bases respectively, with 11 bases between them. This CDR3 has 14 residues.

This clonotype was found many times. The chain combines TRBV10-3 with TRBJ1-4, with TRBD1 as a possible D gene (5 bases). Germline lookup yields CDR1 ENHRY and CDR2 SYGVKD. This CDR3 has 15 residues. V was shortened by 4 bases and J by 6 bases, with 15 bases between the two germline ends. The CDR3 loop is CAISAGTGKDEKLFF. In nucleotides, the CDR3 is TGTGCCATCAGTGCTGGGACCGGGAAAGATGAAAAACTGTTTTTT.

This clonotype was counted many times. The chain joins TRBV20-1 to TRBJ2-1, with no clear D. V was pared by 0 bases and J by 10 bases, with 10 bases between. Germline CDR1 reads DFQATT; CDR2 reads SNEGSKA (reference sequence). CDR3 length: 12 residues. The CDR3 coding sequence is TGCAGTGCTAGAGATTGGCGATTGGAGCAGTTCTTC. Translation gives CSARDWRLEQFF.

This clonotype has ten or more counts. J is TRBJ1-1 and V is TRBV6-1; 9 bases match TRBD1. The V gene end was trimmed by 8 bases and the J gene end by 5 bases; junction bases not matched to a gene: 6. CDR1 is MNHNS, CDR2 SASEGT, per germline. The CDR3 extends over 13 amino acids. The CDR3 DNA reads TGTGCCAGCTTGAGGGACAGGGAAACTGAAGCTTTCTTT. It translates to CASLRDRETEAFF.

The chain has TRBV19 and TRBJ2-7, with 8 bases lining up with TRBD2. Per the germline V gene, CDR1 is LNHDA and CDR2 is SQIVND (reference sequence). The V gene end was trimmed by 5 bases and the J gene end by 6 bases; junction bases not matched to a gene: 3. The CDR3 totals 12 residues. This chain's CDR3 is CASSPGGTEQYF. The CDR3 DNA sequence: TGTGCCAGTAGTCCGGGGGGGACCGAGCAGTACTTC.

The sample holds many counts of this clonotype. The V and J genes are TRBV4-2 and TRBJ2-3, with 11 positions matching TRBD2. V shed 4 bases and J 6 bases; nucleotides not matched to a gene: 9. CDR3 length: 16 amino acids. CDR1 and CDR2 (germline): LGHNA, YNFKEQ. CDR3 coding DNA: TGTGCCAGCAGCCTAGAGGTACTAGCGGGAGCTGATACGCAGTATTTT. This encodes CASSLEVLAGADTQYF.

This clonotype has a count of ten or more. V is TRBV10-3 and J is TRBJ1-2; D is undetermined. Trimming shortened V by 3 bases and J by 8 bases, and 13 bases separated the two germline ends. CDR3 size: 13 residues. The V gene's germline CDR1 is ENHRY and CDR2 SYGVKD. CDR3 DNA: TGTGCCATCAGTGAAATCCAGAGTGAGGGCTACACCTTC. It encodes CAISEIQSEGYTF.

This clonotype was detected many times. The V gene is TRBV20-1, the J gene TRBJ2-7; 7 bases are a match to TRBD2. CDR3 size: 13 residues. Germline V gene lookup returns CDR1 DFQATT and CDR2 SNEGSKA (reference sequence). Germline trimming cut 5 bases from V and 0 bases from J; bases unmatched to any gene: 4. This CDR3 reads CSAPRGSSYEQYF. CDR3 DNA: TGCAGTGCTCCGCGGGGGAGCTCCTACGAGCAGTACTTC.

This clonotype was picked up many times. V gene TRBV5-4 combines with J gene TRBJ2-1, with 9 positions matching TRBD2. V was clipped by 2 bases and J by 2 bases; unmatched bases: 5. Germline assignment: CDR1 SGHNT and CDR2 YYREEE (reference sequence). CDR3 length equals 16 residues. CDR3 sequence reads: CASSFRGLAAYNEQFF. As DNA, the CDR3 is TGTGCCAGCAGCTTCAGGGGACTAGCAGCCTACAATGAGCAGTTCTTC.

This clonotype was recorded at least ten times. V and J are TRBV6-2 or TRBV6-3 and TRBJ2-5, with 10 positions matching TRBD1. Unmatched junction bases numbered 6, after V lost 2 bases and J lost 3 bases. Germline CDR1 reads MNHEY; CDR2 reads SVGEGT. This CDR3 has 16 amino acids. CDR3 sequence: CASSYVPGTGEETQYF. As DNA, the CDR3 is TGTGCCAGCAGTTACGTTCCCGGGACAGGGGAAGAGACCCAGTACTTC.

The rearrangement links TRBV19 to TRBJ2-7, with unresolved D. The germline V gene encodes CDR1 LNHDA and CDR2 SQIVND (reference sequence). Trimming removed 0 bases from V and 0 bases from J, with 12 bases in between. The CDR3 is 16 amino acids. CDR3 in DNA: TGTGCCAGTAGTATAGAGGAGCTGATCAGCTCCTACGAGCAGTACTTC. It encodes CASSIEELISSYEQYF.

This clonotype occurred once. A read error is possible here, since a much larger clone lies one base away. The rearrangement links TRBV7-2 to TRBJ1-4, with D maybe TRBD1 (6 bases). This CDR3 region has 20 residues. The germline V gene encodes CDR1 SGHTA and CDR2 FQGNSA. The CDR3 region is CARSSHDYRVGDALNEKLFF. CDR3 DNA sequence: TGTGCCAGAAGCTCACACGACTACAGGGTGGGGGACGCACTTAATGAAAAACTGTTTTTT.

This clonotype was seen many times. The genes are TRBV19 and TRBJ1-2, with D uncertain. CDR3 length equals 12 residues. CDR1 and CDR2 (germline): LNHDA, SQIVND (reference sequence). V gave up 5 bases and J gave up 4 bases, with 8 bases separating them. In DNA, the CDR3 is TGTGCCAGTAGTGATTACAGCTATGGCTACACCTTC. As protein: CASSDYSYGYTF.

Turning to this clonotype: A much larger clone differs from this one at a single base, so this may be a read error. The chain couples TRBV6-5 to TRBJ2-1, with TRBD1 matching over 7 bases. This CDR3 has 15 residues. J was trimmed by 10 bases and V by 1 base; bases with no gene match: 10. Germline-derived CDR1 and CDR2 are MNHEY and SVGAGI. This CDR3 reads CASSYYTGQVYEQFF. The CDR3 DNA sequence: TGTGCCAGCAGTTACTACACCGGACAGGTCTACGAGCAGTTCTTC.

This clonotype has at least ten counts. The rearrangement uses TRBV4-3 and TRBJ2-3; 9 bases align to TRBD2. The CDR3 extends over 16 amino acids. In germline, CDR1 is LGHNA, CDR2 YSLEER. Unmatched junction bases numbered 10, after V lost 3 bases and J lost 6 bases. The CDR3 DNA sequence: TGCGCCAGCAGCCAGGGGGGACTAGCTTCTGGGGATACGCAGTATTTT. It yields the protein CASSQGGLASGDTQYF.

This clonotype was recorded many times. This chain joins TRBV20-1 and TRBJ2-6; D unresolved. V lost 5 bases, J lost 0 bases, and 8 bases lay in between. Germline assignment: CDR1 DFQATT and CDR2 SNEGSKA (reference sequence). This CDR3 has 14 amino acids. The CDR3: CSAQARSGANVLTF. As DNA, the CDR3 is TGCAGTGCTCAAGCTCGCTCTGGGGCCAACGTCCTGACTTTC.

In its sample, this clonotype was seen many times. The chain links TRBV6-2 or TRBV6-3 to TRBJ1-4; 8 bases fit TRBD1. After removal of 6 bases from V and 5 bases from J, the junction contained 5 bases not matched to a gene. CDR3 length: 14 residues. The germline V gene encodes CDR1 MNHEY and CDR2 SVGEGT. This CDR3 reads CASSQTGENEKLFF. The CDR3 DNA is TGTGCCAGCAGCCAGACAGGGGAGAATGAAAAACTGTTTTTT.

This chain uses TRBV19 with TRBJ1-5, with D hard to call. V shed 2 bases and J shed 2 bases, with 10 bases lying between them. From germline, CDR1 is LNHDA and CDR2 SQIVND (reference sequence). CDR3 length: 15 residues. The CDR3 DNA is TGTGCCAGTAGTATATGGGTAGGTGGCAATCAGCCCCAGCATTTT. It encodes CASSIWVGGNQPQHF.